The entry that follows covers one TCR beta chain sequence. The data originate from a study of Ad26.COV2.S vaccination and SARS-CoV-2 variants. Method: immunoSEQ multiplex PCR; TCRdb's copy keeps in-frame clones and lacks some. The table lists a few hundred thousand clones, approximately 92% of them singletons. This CDR3 contains 13 residues. V was shortened by 6 bases and J by 6 bases, with 14 bases between the two germline ends. Germline V lookup: CDR1 SEHNR, CDR2 FQNEAQ (reference sequence). Documented treatment: 15 to 20 received Ad26.COV2.S at low or high dose, single or two shots; 5 received placebo; per-sample allocation not given. Vaccine and placebo recipients were sampled on day 63 after the first injection.

The receptor's source is a person between 18 and 59 years old who received the Ad26.COV2.S COVID-19 vaccine or a placebo. The genes are TRBV7-9 and TRBJ1-2; no definite D call. Sequencing used peripheral blood, obtained in a trial of Ad26.COV2.S vaccine versus placebo. The CDR3 nucleotides are TGTGCCAGCAGAGACGGGGAGGCGGATGGCTACACCTTC. Translated: CASRDGEADGYTF.